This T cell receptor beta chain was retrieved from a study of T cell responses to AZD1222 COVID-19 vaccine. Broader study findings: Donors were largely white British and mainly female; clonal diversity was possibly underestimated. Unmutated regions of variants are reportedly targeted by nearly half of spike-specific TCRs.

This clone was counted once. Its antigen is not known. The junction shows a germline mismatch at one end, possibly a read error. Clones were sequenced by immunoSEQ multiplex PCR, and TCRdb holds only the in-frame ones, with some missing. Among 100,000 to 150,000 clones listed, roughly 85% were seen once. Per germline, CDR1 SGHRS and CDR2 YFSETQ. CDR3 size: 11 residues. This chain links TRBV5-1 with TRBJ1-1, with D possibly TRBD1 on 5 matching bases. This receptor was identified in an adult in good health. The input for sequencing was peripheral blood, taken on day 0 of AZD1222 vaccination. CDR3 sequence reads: CASSSGTAAFF. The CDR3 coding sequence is TGCGCCAGCAGCTCCGGGACTGCAGCTTTCTTT. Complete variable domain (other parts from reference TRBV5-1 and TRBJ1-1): KAGVTQTPRYLIKTRGQQVTLSCSPISGHRSVSWYQQTPGQGLQFLFEYFSETQRNKGNFPGRFSGRQFSNSRSEMNVSTLELGDSALYLCASSSGTAAFFGQGTRLTVV.